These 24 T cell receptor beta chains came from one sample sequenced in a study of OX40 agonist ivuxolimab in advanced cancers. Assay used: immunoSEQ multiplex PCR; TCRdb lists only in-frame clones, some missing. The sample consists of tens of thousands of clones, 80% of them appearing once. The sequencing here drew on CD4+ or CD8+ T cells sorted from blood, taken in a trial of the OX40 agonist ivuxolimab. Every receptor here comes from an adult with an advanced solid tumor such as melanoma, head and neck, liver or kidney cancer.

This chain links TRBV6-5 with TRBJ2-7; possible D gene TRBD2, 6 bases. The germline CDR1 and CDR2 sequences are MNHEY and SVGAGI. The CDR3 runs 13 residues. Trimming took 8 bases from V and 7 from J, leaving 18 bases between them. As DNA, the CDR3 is TGTGCCAGCCGTTCTCCGGGAGTGGGAGAGCAGTACTTC. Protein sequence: CASRSPGVGEQYF.

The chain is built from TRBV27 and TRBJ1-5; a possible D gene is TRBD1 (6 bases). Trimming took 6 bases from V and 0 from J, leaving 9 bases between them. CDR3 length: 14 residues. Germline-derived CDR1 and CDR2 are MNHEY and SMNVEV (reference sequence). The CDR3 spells CASSGTFSNQPQHF. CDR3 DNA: TGTGCCAGCAGCGGGACATTTAGCAATCAGCCCCAGCATTTT.

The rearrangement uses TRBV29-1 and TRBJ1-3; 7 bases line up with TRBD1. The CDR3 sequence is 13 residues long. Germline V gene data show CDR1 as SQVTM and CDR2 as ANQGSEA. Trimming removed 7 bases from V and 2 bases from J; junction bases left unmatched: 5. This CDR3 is CSAADRAGNTIYF. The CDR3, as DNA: TGCAGCGCTGCCGACAGGGCTGGAAACACCATATATTTT.

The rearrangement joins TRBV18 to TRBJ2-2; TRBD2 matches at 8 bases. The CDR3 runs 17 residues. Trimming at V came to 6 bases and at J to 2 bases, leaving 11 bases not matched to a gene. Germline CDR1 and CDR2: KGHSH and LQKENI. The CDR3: CASSKGSSGPNTGELFF. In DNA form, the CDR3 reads TGTGCCAGCTCCAAGGGATCTAGCGGGCCTAACACCGGGGAGCTGTTTTTT.

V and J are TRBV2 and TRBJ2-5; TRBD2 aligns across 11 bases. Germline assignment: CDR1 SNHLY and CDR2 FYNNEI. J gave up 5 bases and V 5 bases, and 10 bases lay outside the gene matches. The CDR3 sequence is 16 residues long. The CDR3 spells CASSSSGLAGLETQYF. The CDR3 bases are TGTGCCAGCAGTTCGTCTGGACTAGCGGGTTTGGAGACCCAGTACTTC.

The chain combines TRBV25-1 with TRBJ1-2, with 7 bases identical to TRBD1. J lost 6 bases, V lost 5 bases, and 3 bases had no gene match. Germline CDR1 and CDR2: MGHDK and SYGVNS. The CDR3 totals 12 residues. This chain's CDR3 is CASSLGGNGYTF. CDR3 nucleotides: TGTGCCAGCAGTTTAGGGGGCAATGGCTACACCTTC.

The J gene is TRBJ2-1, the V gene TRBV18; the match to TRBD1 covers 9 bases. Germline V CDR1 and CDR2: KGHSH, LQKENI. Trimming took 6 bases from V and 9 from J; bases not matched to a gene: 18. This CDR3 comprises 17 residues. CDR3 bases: TGTGCCAGCTCTTACCGAAACGGGCGACAGGGGGAGGGTGAGCAGTTCTTC. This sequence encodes CASSYRNGRQGEGEQFF.

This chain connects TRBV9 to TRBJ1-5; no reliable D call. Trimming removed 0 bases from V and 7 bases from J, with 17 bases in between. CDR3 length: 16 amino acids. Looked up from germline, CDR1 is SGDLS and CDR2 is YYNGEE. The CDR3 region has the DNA TGTGCCAGCAGCGTAGGTCCCAGCGGTTCAAGACAGCCCCAGCATTTT. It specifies CASSVGPSGSRQPQHF.

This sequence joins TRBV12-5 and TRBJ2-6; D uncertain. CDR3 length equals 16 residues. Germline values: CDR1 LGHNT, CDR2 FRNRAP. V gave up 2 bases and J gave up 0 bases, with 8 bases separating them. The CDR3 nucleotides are TGTGCTAGTGGTTTGCAGGCTAGCTCTGGGGCCAACGTCCTGACTTTC. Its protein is CASGLQASSGANVLTF.

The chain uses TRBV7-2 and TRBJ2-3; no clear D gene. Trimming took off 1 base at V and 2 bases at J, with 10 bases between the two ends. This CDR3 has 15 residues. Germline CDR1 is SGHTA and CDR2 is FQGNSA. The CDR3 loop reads CASSLGRVITDTQYF. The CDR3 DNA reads TGTGCCAGCAGCTTAGGTAGGGTTATCACAGATACGCAGTATTTT.

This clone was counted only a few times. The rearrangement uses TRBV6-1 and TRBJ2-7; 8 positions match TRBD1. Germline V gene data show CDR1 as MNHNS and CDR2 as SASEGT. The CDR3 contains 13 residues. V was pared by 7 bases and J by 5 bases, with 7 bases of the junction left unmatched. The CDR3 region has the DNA TGTGCCAGCAAAGAGACAGGGGCGGACGAGCAGTACTTC. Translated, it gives CASKETGADEQYF.

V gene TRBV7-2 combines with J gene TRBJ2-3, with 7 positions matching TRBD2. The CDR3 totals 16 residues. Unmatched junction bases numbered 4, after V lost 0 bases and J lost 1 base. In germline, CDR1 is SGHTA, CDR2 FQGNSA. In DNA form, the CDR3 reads TGTGCCAGCAGCTTAGCGGGGACTACCGGCACAGATACGCAGTATTTT. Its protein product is CASSLAGTTGTDTQYF.

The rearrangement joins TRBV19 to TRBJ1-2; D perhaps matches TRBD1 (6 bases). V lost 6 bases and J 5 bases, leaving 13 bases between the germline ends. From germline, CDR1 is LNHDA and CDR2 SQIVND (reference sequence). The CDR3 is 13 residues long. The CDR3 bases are TGTGCCAGTAGCCAACAGGGAATTTATGGCTACACCTTC. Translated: CASSQQGIYGYTF. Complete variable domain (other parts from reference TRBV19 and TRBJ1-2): DGGITQSPKYLFRKEGQNVTLSCEQNLNHDAMYWYRQDPGQGLRLIYYSQIVNDFQKGDIAEGYSVSREKKESFPLTVTSAQKNPTAFYLCASSQQGIYGYTFGSGTRLTVV.

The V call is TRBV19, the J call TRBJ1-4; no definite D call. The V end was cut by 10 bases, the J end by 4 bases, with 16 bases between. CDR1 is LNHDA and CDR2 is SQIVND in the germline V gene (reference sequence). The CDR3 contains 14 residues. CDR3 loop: CATKTWRGNEKLFF. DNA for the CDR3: TGTGCCACGAAAACTTGGCGGGGTAATGAAAAACTGTTTTTT.

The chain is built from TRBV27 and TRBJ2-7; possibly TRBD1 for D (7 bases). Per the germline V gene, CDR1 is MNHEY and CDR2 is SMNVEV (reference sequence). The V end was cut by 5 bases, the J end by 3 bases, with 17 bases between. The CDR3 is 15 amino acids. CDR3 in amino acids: CASSPRQGGLYEQYF. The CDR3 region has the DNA TGTGCCAGCAGTCCCCGTCAGGGGGGCCTCTACGAGCAGTACTTC.

CDR3 region: CASSLAGVALNYGYTF. The CDR3 nucleotides read TGTGCCAGCAGCTTAGCTGGAGTAGCTCTCAACTATGGCTACACCTTC. V usage is TRBV7-2 and J usage is TRBJ1-2; D call uncertain. Trimming shortened V by 0 bases and J by 2 bases, and 13 bases separated the two germline ends. The CDR3 is 16 residues long. CDR1 is SGHTA, CDR2 FQGNSA, per germline.

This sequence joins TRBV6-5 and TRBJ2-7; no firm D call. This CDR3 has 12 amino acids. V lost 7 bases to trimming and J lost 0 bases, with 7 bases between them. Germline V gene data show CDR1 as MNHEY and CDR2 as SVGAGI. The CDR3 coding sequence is TGTGCCAGCACCAAAAACTCCTACGAGCAGTACTTC. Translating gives CASTKNSYEQYF.

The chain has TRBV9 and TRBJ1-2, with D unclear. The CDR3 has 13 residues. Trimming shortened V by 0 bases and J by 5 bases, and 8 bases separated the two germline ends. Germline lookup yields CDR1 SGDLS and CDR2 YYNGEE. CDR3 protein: CASSVDGGYGYTF. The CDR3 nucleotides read TGTGCCAGCAGCGTAGACGGAGGGTATGGCTACACCTTC.

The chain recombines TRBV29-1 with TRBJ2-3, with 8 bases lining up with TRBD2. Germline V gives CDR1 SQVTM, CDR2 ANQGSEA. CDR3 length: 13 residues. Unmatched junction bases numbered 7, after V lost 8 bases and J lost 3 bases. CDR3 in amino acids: CSTRGGLTDTQYF. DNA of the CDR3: TGCAGCACCCGGGGGGGCTTGACAGATACGCAGTATTTT.

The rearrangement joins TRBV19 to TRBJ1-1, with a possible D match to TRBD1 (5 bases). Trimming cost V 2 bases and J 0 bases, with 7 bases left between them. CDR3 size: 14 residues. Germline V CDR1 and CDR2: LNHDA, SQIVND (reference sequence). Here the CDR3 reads CASSIRGLNTEAFF. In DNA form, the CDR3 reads TGTGCCAGTAGTATAAGGGGACTGAACACTGAAGCTTTCTTT.

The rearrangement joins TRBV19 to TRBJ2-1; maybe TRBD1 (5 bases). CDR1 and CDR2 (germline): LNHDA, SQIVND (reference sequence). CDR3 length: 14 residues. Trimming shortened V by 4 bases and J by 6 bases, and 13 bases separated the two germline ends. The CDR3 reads CASSSQGVVNEQFF. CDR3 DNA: TGTGCCAGTAGTAGTCAAGGGGTGGTCAATGAGCAGTTCTTC. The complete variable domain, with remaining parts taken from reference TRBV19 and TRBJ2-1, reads DGGITQSPKYLFRKEGQNVTLSCEQNLNHDAMYWYRQDPGQGLRLIYYSQIVNDFQKGDIAEGYSVSREKKESFPLTVTSAQKNPTAFYLCASSSQGVVNEQFFGPGTRLTVL.

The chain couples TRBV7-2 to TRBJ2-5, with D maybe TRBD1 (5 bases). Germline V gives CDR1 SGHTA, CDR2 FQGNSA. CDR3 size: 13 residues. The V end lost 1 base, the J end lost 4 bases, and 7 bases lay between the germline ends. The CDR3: CASSLGQGETQYF. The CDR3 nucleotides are TGTGCCAGCAGCTTAGGTCAGGGAGAGACCCAGTACTTC.

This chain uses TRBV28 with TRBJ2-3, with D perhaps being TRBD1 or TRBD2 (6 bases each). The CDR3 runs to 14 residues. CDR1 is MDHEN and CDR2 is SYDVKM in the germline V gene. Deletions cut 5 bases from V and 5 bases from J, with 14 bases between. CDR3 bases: TGTGCCAGCAGTAAACAGGGAGGAATAGATACGCAGTATTTT. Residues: CASSKQGGIDTQYF.

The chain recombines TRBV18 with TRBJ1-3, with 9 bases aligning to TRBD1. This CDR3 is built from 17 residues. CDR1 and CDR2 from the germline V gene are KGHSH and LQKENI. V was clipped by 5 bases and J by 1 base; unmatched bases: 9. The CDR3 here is CASSSLTGTGSGNTIYF. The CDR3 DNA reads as TGTGCCAGCTCATCCCTTACCGGGACAGGGTCTGGAAACACCATATATTTT.